The 6 T cell receptor beta chains below come from one sample, sequenced in a study of human T cells and chemical hapten exposure. Time point of the sample: patch test 2, 6 weeks after DPC sensitization. The treatment was: therapeutic diphenylcyclopropenone sensitization with weekly scalp DPC. TCRdb analysed the RACE reads with MiXCR anew, one entry per CDR3 protein. The sample consists of 110,000 to 150,000 distinct CDR3 sequences, approximately 12% of them appearing once. The source was whole blood, collected in connection with sensitization to the hapten diphenylcyclopropenone (DPC). The receptors derive from a woman aged 45-60 years with alopecia areata. Some clones in this sample may be carry-over from other donors' samples.

The sample holds a few counts of this clonotype. This rearrangement joins TRBV10-3 to TRBJ2-1; perhaps TRBD2 as D (5 bases). The V end was cut by 10 bases, the J end by 5 bases, with 12 bases between. The CDR3 has 12 amino acids. Germline loops: CDR1 ENHRY, CDR2 SYGVKD. The CDR3, as DNA: TGTGCCACCAACGGACTGCACAATGAGCAGTTCTTC. This translates into CATNGLHNEQFF.

The chain couples TRBV27 to TRBJ2-2; TRBD1 matches at 7 bases. Looked up from germline, CDR1 is MNHEY and CDR2 is SMNVEV (reference sequence). There are 14 residues in the CDR3. The junction had 3 bases not matched to a gene; V was cut back by 6 bases and J by 2 bases. Here the CDR3 DNA reads TGTGCCAGCAGGAACAGGGGCAACACCGGGGAGCTGTTTTTT. Protein sequence: CASRNRGNTGELFF.

This clonotype was counted a few times. The chain uses TRBV30 and TRBJ1-4, with a possible D match to TRBD1 (6 bases). This CDR3 comprises 14 residues. Germline V gene data show CDR1 as GTSNPN and CDR2 as SVGIG (reference sequence). V gave up 3 bases and J gave up 0 bases, with 8 bases separating them. For the CDR3, the DNA is TGTGCCTGGAGCCGGACAGCAACTAATGAAAAACTGTTTTTT. This translates into CAWSRTATNEKLFF.

This clonotype showed up just once. The chain combines TRBV28 with TRBJ1-5; 7 positions match TRBD1. Unmatched junction bases numbered 9, after V lost 6 bases and J lost 4 bases. Germline values: CDR1 MDHEN, CDR2 SYDVKM. CDR3 length: 15 residues. This CDR3 is CASREQGPTNQPQHF. The CDR3 DNA follows: TGTGCCAGCAGGGAACAGGGGCCAACGAATCAGCCCCAGCATTTT. Together with reference TRBV28 and TRBJ1-5, the CDR3 gives the full variable domain: DVKVTQSSRYLVKRTGEKVFLECVQDMDHENMFWYRQDPGLGLRLIYFSYDVKMKEKGDIPEGYSVSREKKERFSLILESASTNQTSMYLCASREQGPTNQPQHFGDGTRLSIL.

This clonotype appeared a few times. This chain joins TRBV29-1 and TRBJ2-1; 7 positions agree with TRBD2. Germline lookup yields CDR1 SQVTM and CDR2 ANQGSEA. The CDR3 consists of 14 residues. The V and J ends lost 0 bases and 6 bases, in that order; junction bases with no gene match: 5. CDR3 nucleotide sequence: TGCAGCGTTGAAGAGTACGGGGGGTCCAATGAGCAGTTCTTC. Protein product: CSVEEYGGSNEQFF.

This clonotype was detected ten times or more. The CDR3 nucleotides are TGCAGCGCCGCATTCGGACAGGGCCCGAATCAGCCCCAGCATTTT. It translates to CSAAFGQGPNQPQHF. This rearrangement joins TRBV29-1 to TRBJ1-5; 8 nucleotides agree with TRBD1. The germline V gene has CDR1 SQVTM and CDR2 ANQGSEA. V lost 7 bases, J lost 4 bases, and 12 bases stayed unmatched. This CDR3 is built from 15 residues.